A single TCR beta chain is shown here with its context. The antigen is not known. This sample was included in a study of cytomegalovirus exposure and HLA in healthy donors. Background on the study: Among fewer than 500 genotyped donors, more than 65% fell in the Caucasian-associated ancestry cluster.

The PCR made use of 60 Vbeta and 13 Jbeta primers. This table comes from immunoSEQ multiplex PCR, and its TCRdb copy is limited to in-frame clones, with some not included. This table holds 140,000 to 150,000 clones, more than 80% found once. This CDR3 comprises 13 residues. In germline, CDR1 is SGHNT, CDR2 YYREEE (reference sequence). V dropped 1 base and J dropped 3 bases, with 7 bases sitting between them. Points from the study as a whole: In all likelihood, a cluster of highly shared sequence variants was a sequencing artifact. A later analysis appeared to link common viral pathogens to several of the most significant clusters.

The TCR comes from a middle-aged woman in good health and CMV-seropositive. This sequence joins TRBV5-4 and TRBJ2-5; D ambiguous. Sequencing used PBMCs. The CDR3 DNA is TGTGCCAGCAGCTTGTGGTCGGAAGAGACCCAGTACTTC. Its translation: CASSLWSEETQYF.